This TCR beta chain was retrieved from a study of beta chain features in type 1 diabetes (dated by TCRdb to 2017 to 2018). For the wider study: Mean age, gender distribution, total cell number and subset yield were not different between patients and healthy donors. Regulatory and stem cell-like memory subsets were isolated from only 8 patients and roughly eight healthy donors, whereas naive and central memory subsets came from all 30 or so donors. Across all samples, 90 million to 130 million sorted cells were examined, and cell number per subset correlated strongly with RNA yield. The study compared TCRB repertoires of sorted circulating CD4+ T cell subsets between recently diagnosed type 1 diabetes patients and matched healthy donors. What the study reported, not specific to this receptor: Because cDNA rather than genomic DNA was sequenced, highly expressing activated cells could have been over-represented, although no difference in activation and CD3 levels was found between groups. At VDJ recombination sites, type 1 diabetes patients had fewer insertions and more deleted nucleotides, which implies abnormalities in thymic rearrangement. PCR might favor shorter templates, but patient and control samples were amplified and corrected together, so any skew would affect both groups equally. The naive, central memory and regulatory TCRB repertoires appeared to resemble one another more closely among patients than among healthy donors. A moderate but significant shortening of TCRB CDR3 length was observed in type 1 diabetes patients in all four CD4+ subsets. Only small numbers of individuals were included in the HLA sub-analyses, which left unresolved whether HLA type had any influence on TCRB rearrangement.

All of the isolated RNA was reverse transcribed with the High Capacity cDNA Reverse Transcription Kit, so expressed TCRB transcripts were sequenced. Deep immunoSEQ sequencing was applied to naive, central memory and regulatory T cell samples, giving an average of approximately 3.8 million total reads per sample. Sorted cells were lysed in RLT buffer and RNA was extracted with DNase-treated RNeasy Micro or Mini kits, depending on cell number. To prevent cross-contamination, every cell subset was processed on its own, while patient and healthy donor samples were processed together. The immunoSEQ multiplex PCR was used to amplify TCRB sequences from cDNA, yielding 87-bp fragments that span the CDR3 region. Sequencing of the amplicons was done on the Illumina HiSeq platform. The paper's processing steps were these. Synthetic template baselines were used to correct PCR bias computationally, reads within Hamming distance 2 were collapsed, and singletons that could not be merged were discarded. Reads were aligned against IMGT so that V, D and J genes, CDR3 length and insertions or deletions at six rearrangement sites could be assigned. Within each subset, clonotype counts were normalized to sorted cell number, after which true diversity and Gini coefficients were computed with the tcR R package. The overlap coefficient, calculated on TCRB nucleotide sequences, was used to measure repertoire sharing. This is the immuneACCESS table as TCRdb keeps it, with only in-frame sequences that have V and J called. A part of the clones is gone; compared with another copy, unresolved V genes explain less than half, and the rest is unexplained. V and J calls and clone size are as listed in that table; D and trimming were resolved from the DNA. The sample profile shows 100,000 to 150,000 clones; around 16% of them were found once. The ten largest account for 2.6% of the sample.

Inclusive of the bounding cysteine and phenylalanine, the CDR3 is 18 residues long. Kept here is only the CDR3 DNA, which spans 54 bases and is read in frame from base 1. CDR1 and CDR2 (KGHSH, LQKENI) derive from the germline V gene. The V end gives up 3 bases and the J end 1 base, leaving 12 bases in the junction not matched to a gene. As to this clone: No antigen is known for it. No base quality values were provided; no much bigger clone lies one nucleotide off.

Each donor gave one peripheral blood draw, approximately 110 mL on average, collected into heparinised tubes. Using a panel that included CD45RO, CCR7, CD25, CD127, CD95 and CD27, naive, central memory, regulatory and stem cell-like memory CD4+ T cells were sorted on a BD FACSAria II. A purity above 98% was achieved for all sorted populations. PBMCs were separated immediately by Lymphoprep density gradient centrifugation and were stained directly, without being cultured. So that batch effects would be minimized, each experiment stained and sorted samples in pairs, pairing one healthy donor with one patient.

This chain is built from TRBV18 and TRBJ2-3; TRBD1 matches 8 bases in the middle. The sample consisted of central memory CD4+ T cells from blood. This TCR was recovered from a man between 18 and 35 years old with type 1 diabetes. The nucleotide sequence is given as TGTGCCAGCTCACCTTTCACAGGGGGTTTTTCTGGCACAGATACGCAGTATTTT. Its translation reads: CASSPFTGGFSGTDTQYF.